Listed below are T cell receptor beta chains from one sample, sequenced in a study of T cell changes during pregnancy in multiple sclerosis. The method was immunoSEQ multiplex PCR; TCRdb's version includes in-frame clones alone and lacks a portion of them. The sample shows around 49,000 clones, 85% to 90% of them seen only once. The input for sequencing was peripheral blood, taken after pregnancy. The receptors were sampled from a female donor in good health, enrolled as a control in a pregnancy study. Both conserved end residues are part of each CDR3. Each record gives: CDR3 DNA, CDR3 protein, J gene, V gene, D gene, clone size. A D gene is named only where the DNA matches it firmly. Size tells how often a clone was seen (once, few, many) or the class of an expanded clone, and some rows leave it out.

CDR3nt: TGTGCCAGCAGTATTAAGACAGGGGATCAGCCCCAGCATTTT; CDR3aa: CASSIKTGDQPQHF; j_gene: TRBJ1-5; v_gene: TRBV7-2; d_gene: TRBD1; abundance: -
CDR3nt: TGTGCCAGCAAGGCGGGGCGGGAGAGCTCCTACGAGCAGTACTTC; CDR3aa: CASKAGRESSYEQYF; j_gene: TRBJ2-7; v_gene: TRBV6-5; d_gene: TRBD2; abundance: -
CDR3nt: TGTGCCAGCAGTGAAGAGGCCCGCGGGGGCATTCAGTACTTC; CDR3aa: CASSEEARGGIQYF; j_gene: TRBJ2-4; v_gene: TRBV6-1; d_gene: TRBD2; abundance: -
CDR3nt: TGTGCCAGCAGTTACTCACGGGACGAGCAGTACTTC; CDR3aa: CASSYSRDEQYF; j_gene: TRBJ2-7; v_gene: TRBV6-5; d_gene: -; abundance: -
CDR3nt: TGCGCCAGCAGCCAAGGAGTCACTAGCGGGGGCTACGAGCAGTACTTC; CDR3aa: CASSQGVTSGGYEQYF; j_gene: TRBJ2-7; v_gene: TRBV4-3; d_gene: TRBD2; abundance: -
CDR3nt: TGTGCCAGCAGCTTGTTTCAGGGGGCGAACACCGGGGAGCTGTTTTTT; CDR3aa: CASSLFQGANTGELFF; j_gene: TRBJ2-2; v_gene: TRBV13; d_gene: TRBD1; abundance: -
CDR3nt: TGCGCCAGCAGCTTCAACCCGGGGGAGGGGGAGACCCAGTACTTC; CDR3aa: CASSFNPGEGETQYF; j_gene: TRBJ2-5; v_gene: TRBV5-1; d_gene: TRBD2; abundance: -
CDR3nt: TGTGCCTGGAGTGGAACAGGGGGCAAGGGCGAGCAGTACTTC; CDR3aa: CAWSGTGGKGEQYF; j_gene: TRBJ2-7; v_gene: TRBV30; d_gene: TRBD1; abundance: -
CDR3nt: TGTGCCAGCAGAACGACAGGGGTGCTTCATGGCTACACCTTC; CDR3aa: CASRTTGVLHGYTF; j_gene: TRBJ1-2; v_gene: TRBV27; d_gene: TRBD1; abundance: -
CDR3nt: TGTGCCAGCAGCTTGGAGGCAGGGGGGAATTCACCCCTCCACTTT; CDR3aa: CASSLEAGGNSPLHF; j_gene: TRBJ1-6; v_gene: TRBV5-5; d_gene: TRBD1; abundance: -
CDR3nt: TGTGCCAGCAGCGTAGCTCTTACCGGGGAGCTGTTTTTT; CDR3aa: CASSVALTGELFF; j_gene: TRBJ2-2; v_gene: TRBV9; d_gene: -; abundance: -
CDR3nt: TGCGCCAGCAGCTTGGTTGATGTTAGCGGGGTCCGGGATGAGCAGTTCTTC; CDR3aa: CASSLVDVSGVRDEQFF; j_gene: TRBJ2-1; v_gene: TRBV5-1; d_gene: TRBD2; abundance: -
CDR3nt: TGTGCCAGCAGTTACAGCTCCTTGGCACATCAGCCCCAGCATTTT; CDR3aa: CASSYSSLAHQPQHF; j_gene: TRBJ1-5; v_gene: TRBV28; d_gene: -; abundance: -
CDR3nt: TGTGCCAGCAGCTTACACAGGGTGTCGACTGAAGCTTTCTTT; CDR3aa: CASSLHRVSTEAFF; j_gene: TRBJ1-1; v_gene: TRBV7-2; d_gene: -; abundance: -
CDR3nt: TGTGCCAGCTCCAAGTCGGGACAGGGCTACGAGCAGTACTTC; CDR3aa: CASSKSGQGYEQYF; j_gene: TRBJ2-7; v_gene: TRBV18; d_gene: TRBD1; abundance: -
CDR3nt: TGTGCCAGCAGCTGGTGGCAGGGGGTACAAGCAAATGAGCAGTTCTTC; CDR3aa: CASSWWQGVQANEQFF; j_gene: TRBJ2-1; v_gene: TRBV5-4; d_gene: TRBD1; abundance: -
CDR3nt: TGTGCCAGCACAAAAGACCGGGACAGGGGGTACTATGGCTACACCTTC; CDR3aa: CASTKDRDRGYYGYTF; j_gene: TRBJ1-2; v_gene: TRBV18; d_gene: TRBD1; abundance: -
CDR3nt: TGTGCCAGCTCACCCTACGCTAGCGCCGGATATTACGAGCAGTACTTC; CDR3aa: CASSPYASAGYYEQYF; j_gene: TRBJ2-7; v_gene: TRBV18; d_gene: -; abundance: once
CDR3nt: TGTGCCAGCAGACCTACAGGTTCTGGTGGCTACACCTTC; CDR3aa: CASRPTGSGGYTF; j_gene: TRBJ1-2; v_gene: TRBV6-5; d_gene: -; abundance: -
CDR3nt: TGTGCCAGCAGGGGGACAGGGGCCGGGGCCAACGTCCTGACTTTC; CDR3aa: CASRGTGAGANVLTF; j_gene: TRBJ2-6; v_gene: TRBV6-1; d_gene: TRBD1; abundance: -
CDR3nt: TGTGCCAGCAGCTTATTCTCGCGGGGGGGCCGGGTAGAGACCCAGTACTTC; CDR3aa: CASSLFSRGGRVETQYF; j_gene: TRBJ2-5; v_gene: TRBV7-2; d_gene: TRBD2; abundance: -
CDR3nt: TGTGCCAGCAGTGTAGAACTCTACAATGAGCAGTTCTTC; CDR3aa: CASSVELYNEQFF; j_gene: TRBJ2-1; v_gene: TRBV2; d_gene: -; abundance: -
CDR3nt: TGTGCCAGTAGTATAGACGCTCGCACAGGGGGACGGGAGACCCAGTACTTC; CDR3aa: CASSIDARTGGRETQYF; j_gene: TRBJ2-5; v_gene: TRBV19; d_gene: TRBD1; abundance: -
CDR3nt: TGTGCCACCAGCCAATGGCAGGGGCCTAACTATGGCTACACCTTC; CDR3aa: CATSQWQGPNYGYTF; j_gene: TRBJ1-2; v_gene: TRBV15; d_gene: -; abundance: -
CDR3nt: TGCGCCAGCAGCTTAGGGCAGGGGGCGCAAGAGACCCAGTACTTC; CDR3aa: CASSLGQGAQETQYF; j_gene: TRBJ2-5; v_gene: TRBV5-1; d_gene: TRBD1; abundance: -
CDR3nt: TGTGCCAGCAGCCAATTACGTAGGCAGGAGGGCTATGGCTACACCTTC; CDR3aa: CASSQLRRQEGYGYTF; j_gene: TRBJ1-2; v_gene: TRBV4-2; d_gene: -; abundance: -
CDR3nt: TGCGCCAGCAGCTGGGGGCAGGACACTGAAGCTTTCTTT; CDR3aa: CASSWGQDTEAFF; j_gene: TRBJ1-1; v_gene: TRBV5-1; d_gene: -; abundance: -
CDR3nt: TGTGCCAGCAGTTTAAGGCTAGCTGTGGTGGGGGAGCTGTTTTTT; CDR3aa: CASSLRLAVVGELFF; j_gene: TRBJ2-2; v_gene: TRBV28; d_gene: -; abundance: -
CDR3nt: TGTGCCAGCAGCCTAGCGGGAGACACCTACGAGCAGTACTTC; CDR3aa: CASSLAGDTYEQYF; j_gene: TRBJ2-7; v_gene: TRBV7-9; d_gene: TRBD2; abundance: few
CDR3nt: TGTGCCAGTAGTGCCCGAGTAAAATCCGGTGGCTACACCTTC; CDR3aa: CASSARVKSGGYTF; j_gene: TRBJ1-2; v_gene: TRBV19; d_gene: -; abundance: -
CDR3nt: TGTGCCAGCAGTTATTCGGGGGGGGCCCCTGAAGCTTTCTTT; CDR3aa: CASSYSGGAPEAFF; j_gene: TRBJ1-1; v_gene: TRBV6-6; d_gene: -; abundance: -
CDR3nt: TGTGCCAGCAGCCACTCAAACAGGGGAGCCAAAAACATTCAGTACTTC; CDR3aa: CASSHSNRGAKNIQYF; j_gene: TRBJ2-4; v_gene: TRBV4-2; d_gene: TRBD1; abundance: many
CDR3nt: TGTGCCAGCAGCTTAGTGTGGGGGCAGAGCACTGAAGCTTTCTTT; CDR3aa: CASSLVWGQSTEAFF; j_gene: TRBJ1-1; v_gene: TRBV7-9; d_gene: -; abundance: -
CDR3nt: TGCGCCAGCGGGGGAGGCGCGACTCGCACAGATACGCAGTATTTT; CDR3aa: CASGGGATRTDTQYF; j_gene: TRBJ2-3; v_gene: TRBV5-1; d_gene: -; abundance: -
CDR3nt: TGTGCCAGCAGTGAATACAATCGGGGATCGGGAAAAAGAGAGACCCAGTACTTC; CDR3aa: CASSEYNRGSGKRETQYF; j_gene: TRBJ2-5; v_gene: TRBV6-1; d_gene: -; abundance: -
CDR3nt: TGTGCCAGCAGCTTTAGCGTTATGGAGTTCTTC; CDR3aa: CASSFSVMEFF; j_gene: TRBJ2-1; v_gene: TRBV7-2; d_gene: -; abundance: -
CDR3nt: TGTGCCAGCAGCCCCCGGACAGGGGGCTACGAGCAGTACTTC; CDR3aa: CASSPRTGGYEQYF; j_gene: TRBJ2-7; v_gene: TRBV9; d_gene: TRBD1; abundance: -
CDR3nt: TGTGCCAGCAGTGAGGCGGGAGAGGCAGATACGCAGTATTTT; CDR3aa: CASSEAGEADTQYF; j_gene: TRBJ2-3; v_gene: TRBV6-4; d_gene: TRBD2; abundance: -
CDR3nt: TGCGCCAGCAGCCCAGGACCGGGACAGGGTAGCGCTGAAGCTTTCTTT; CDR3aa: CASSPGPGQGSAEAFF; j_gene: TRBJ1-1; v_gene: TRBV4-3; d_gene: TRBD1; abundance: -
CDR3nt: TGTGCCAGCCGGGGGACAGTCATCTACGAGCAGTACTTC; CDR3aa: CASRGTVIYEQYF; j_gene: TRBJ2-7; v_gene: TRBV28; d_gene: -; abundance: once
CDR3nt: TGTGCCAGCAGCTCAACAGGGAATAGCAATCAGCCCCAGCATTTT; CDR3aa: CASSSTGNSNQPQHF; j_gene: TRBJ1-5; v_gene: TRBV7-9; d_gene: -; abundance: -
CDR3nt: TGTGCCAGCACCGACAGGGGCGGGGGAGACGAGCAGTACTTC; CDR3aa: CASTDRGGGDEQYF; j_gene: TRBJ2-7; v_gene: TRBV28; d_gene: -; abundance: few
CDR3nt: TGTGCCAGCAGCTCTCCTAGAGCCATCGACAATGAGCAGTTCTTC; CDR3aa: CASSSPRAIDNEQFF; j_gene: TRBJ2-1; v_gene: TRBV7-9; d_gene: -; abundance: -
CDR3nt: TGTGCCAGCAGCCAACAAGTCAGCGGGGTGATTCAAGAGACCCAGTACTTC; CDR3aa: CASSQQVSGVIQETQYF; j_gene: TRBJ2-5; v_gene: TRBV4-2; d_gene: TRBD2; abundance: -
CDR3nt: TGTGCCAGTAGTATAGTCCGGGGTGAGGACACTGAAGCTTTCTTT; CDR3aa: CASSIVRGEDTEAFF; j_gene: TRBJ1-1; v_gene: TRBV19; d_gene: -; abundance: -
CDR3nt: TGTGCCAGCAGCTTACGGACTGAAGCTTTCTTT; CDR3aa: CASSLRTEAFF; j_gene: TRBJ1-1; v_gene: TRBV5-5; d_gene: -; abundance: -
CDR3nt: TGTGCCAGCAGCTTCACTAGCGGGGCCTACAATGAGCAGTTCTTC; CDR3aa: CASSFTSGAYNEQFF; j_gene: TRBJ2-1; v_gene: TRBV7-9; d_gene: TRBD2; abundance: -
CDR3nt: TGTGCTAGTGGTTTGGGGGAAACGGCAGGGAGGGAGGAAAAACTGTTTTTT; CDR3aa: CASGLGETAGREEKLFF; j_gene: TRBJ1-4; v_gene: TRBV12-5; d_gene: -; abundance: once
CDR3nt: TGTGCCAGCACCAGGACTAGTGGAGAGCAGTACTTC; CDR3aa: CASTRTSGEQYF; j_gene: TRBJ2-7; v_gene: TRBV6-5; d_gene: TRBD2; abundance: -
CDR3nt: TGTGCCAGCAGGGGTGAGGACAATGAGCAGTTCTTC; CDR3aa: CASRGEDNEQFF; j_gene: TRBJ2-1; v_gene: TRBV2; d_gene: -; abundance: -
CDR3nt: TGTGCCAGCAGTTTCCGGGGGGCGGGGGGCTACACCTTC; CDR3aa: CASSFRGAGGYTF; j_gene: TRBJ1-2; v_gene: TRBV28; d_gene: -; abundance: -
CDR3nt: TGTGCCAGCAGCCCAGGGGTGGGCCAGCCCCAGCATTTT; CDR3aa: CASSPGVGQPQHF; j_gene: TRBJ1-5; v_gene: TRBV9; d_gene: -; abundance: -
CDR3nt: TGTGCCAGCTACGGGTTCCCGGCGGGCACTGAAGCTTTCTTT; CDR3aa: CASYGFPAGTEAFF; j_gene: TRBJ1-1; v_gene: TRBV6-5; d_gene: -; abundance: -
CDR3nt: TGCGCCAGCAGCTTGGAGGGCACAGGAGGGGAAAAACTGTTTTTT; CDR3aa: CASSLEGTGGEKLFF; j_gene: TRBJ1-4; v_gene: TRBV5-1; d_gene: -; abundance: -
CDR3nt: TGTGCCAGCAGCCTCAGCTCCTACGAGCAGTACTTC; CDR3aa: CASSLSSYEQYF; j_gene: TRBJ2-7; v_gene: TRBV5-5; d_gene: -; abundance: -